These 22 T cell receptor beta chains came from one sample sequenced in a study of CD8 T cells in Susac syndrome (dated by TCRdb to between 2018 and 2021). To prepare the library, the immunoSEQ multiplex PCR assay was applied. RNA was extracted using the RNeasy kit, and roughly 0.5 to 1 microgram was reverse transcribed with random hexamers. The raw public data were reprocessed by TCRdb itself: fastp quality trimming at Q25, MiXCR clonotype calling, in-frame beta chains only. Every CDR3 protein is listed once, alongside the most common genes and DNA of its rows. Here the sample has fewer than 85,000 distinct CDR3 sequences; roughly 94% occur a single time. The biggest ten clones account for 0.4% to 0.55% of the sample. Sequencing was done on a sample of CD8+ T cells from PBMCs. These receptor sequences come from a human donor with Susac syndrome.

The J gene is TRBJ1-1, the V gene TRBV5-6, with D unclear. The CDR3 is 12 amino acids. V was pared by 2 bases and J by 0 bases, with 2 bases between. The germline gives CDR1 SGHDT, CDR2 YYEEEE. The CDR3: CASSFLNTEAFF. CDR3 nucleotide sequence: TGTGCCAGCAGCTTTCTGAACACTGAAGCTTTCTTT.

The chain carries TRBV4-1 and TRBJ2-7; D gene uncertain. V shed 1 base and J shed 3 bases, with 10 bases lying between them. Per germline, CDR1 MGHRA and CDR2 YSYEKL. The CDR3 runs 14 residues. The CDR3 bases are TGCGCCAGCAGCCAAGGACCCATTATCTACGAGCAGTACTTC. Translating gives CASSQGPIIYEQYF.

This clonotype was counted once. This chain connects TRBV29-1 to TRBJ1-1, with D tentatively TRBD1 (5 bases). Trimming stripped 5 bases from V and 6 bases from J, with 13 bases between. The CDR3 consists of 12 residues. Looked up from germline, CDR1 is SQVTM and CDR2 is ANQGSEA. The CDR3 spells CSVSSGGPEAFF. DNA for the CDR3: TGCAGCGTTAGCTCGGGGGGTCCTGAAGCTTTCTTT.

V and J are TRBV30 and TRBJ2-7, with a tentative D call TRBD2 (6 bases). This CDR3 comprises 14 residues. From germline, CDR1 is GTSNPN and CDR2 SVGIG (reference sequence). The V and J ends lost 3 bases and 5 bases respectively, with 17 bases between them. CDR3 DNA sequence: TGTGCCTGGAGCCTGAGGCCCCGGGAGAACGAGCAGTACTTC. This sequence encodes CAWSLRPRENEQYF.

The J gene is TRBJ1-1, the V gene TRBV5-1; D may be TRBD1 (6 bases). The CDR3 runs to 11 residues. Germline V gene sequence: CDR1 SGHRS, CDR2 YFSETQ. Trimming cost V 0 bases and J 10 bases, with 7 bases left between them. CDR3 protein: CASSLGGGAFF. In nucleotides, the CDR3 is TGCGCCAGCAGCTTGGGAGGGGGAGCTTTCTTT.

The rearrangement joins TRBV20-1 to TRBJ2-3, with 9 bases matching TRBD2. The CDR3 sequence is 15 residues long. Germline V gives CDR1 DFQATT, CDR2 SNEGSKA (reference sequence). The trim removed 4 bases at V and 1 base at J, leaving 6 bases unmatched. The chain's CDR3 is CSAKSERGGTDTQYF. Written as DNA, the CDR3 is TGCAGTGCTAAAAGCGAGCGGGGGGGCACAGATACGCAGTATTTT.

The rearrangement joins TRBV5-1 to TRBJ1-2; 7 bases agree with TRBD1. This CDR3 comprises 17 residues. The V gene's germline CDR1 is SGHRS and CDR2 YFSETQ. V dropped 2 bases and J dropped 1; count of bases not matched to a gene: 11. The chain's CDR3 is CASSLNFRGQNNYGYTF. CDR3 nucleotides: TGCGCCAGCAGCTTAAATTTCCGGGGACAGAATAACTATGGCTACACCTTC.

The chain uses TRBV24-1 and TRBJ2-4; TRBD2 agrees at 8 bases. Germline lookup yields CDR1 KGHDR and CDR2 SFDVKD. J was trimmed by 3 bases and V by 0 bases; bases with no gene match: 6. The CDR3 length is 17 residues. CDR3 in DNA: TGTGCCACCAGTGATTTGAGCGGGGGCTATGACAAAAACATTCAGTACTTC. Translated, it gives CATSDLSGGYDKNIQYF.

The V gene is TRBV12-3 or TRBV12-4, the J gene TRBJ1-4; tentatively, D is TRBD1 (6 bases). The V and J ends lost 7 bases and 4 bases respectively, with 16 bases between them. This CDR3 region has 15 residues. CDR3 sequence reads: CASTTPGRGNEKLFF. The CDR3 coding sequence is TGTGCCAGCACCACCCCCGGCAGGGGTAATGAAAAACTGTTTTTT.

J is TRBJ2-2 and V is TRBV19, with 7 bases that match TRBD2. The CDR3 runs to 15 residues. CDR1 and CDR2 from the germline V gene are LNHDA and SQIVND (reference sequence). The junction had 3 bases not matched to a gene; V was cut back by 3 bases and J by 2 bases. The CDR3 region is CASSIGTTNTGELFF. The DNA for the CDR3 is TGTGCCAGTAGTATTGGGACTACCAACACCGGGGAGCTGTTTTTT.

The rearrangement uses TRBV7-2 and TRBJ1-1, with no clear D. Trimming removed 0 bases at V and 3 bases at J, with 5 bases between. Germline assignment: CDR1 SGHTA and CDR2 FQGNSA. The CDR3 consists of 13 residues. CDR3 nucleotide sequence: TGTGCCAGCAGCTTAGCGCGGTACACTGAAGCTTTCTTT. Residues: CASSLARYTEAFF. The full variable domain, in which reference TRBV7-2 and TRBJ1-1 provide the parts outside the CDR3, is GAGVSQSPSNKVTEKGKDVELRCDPISGHTALYWYRQSLGQGLEFLIYFQGNSAPDKSGLPSDRFSAERTGGSVSTLTIQRTQQEDSAVYLCASSLARYTEAFFGQGTRLTVV.

The CDR3 bases are TGTGCCAGCAGTTCAGGAGGCGGTTACATTCAGTACTTC. Translating it yields CASSSGGGYIQYF. V usage is TRBV27 and J usage is TRBJ2-4; TRBD2 is a possible D gene (5 bases). V shed 4 bases and J shed 8 bases, with 12 bases lying between them. The germline V gene encodes CDR1 MNHEY and CDR2 SMNVEV (reference sequence). CDR3 length: 13 residues.

The J gene is TRBJ2-7, the V gene TRBV9; D call uncertain. Germline assignment: CDR1 SGDLS and CDR2 YYNGEE. The CDR3 has 14 residues. Trimming took off 4 bases at V and 0 bases at J, with 11 bases between the two ends. The CDR3 DNA follows: TGTGCCAGCAGCCTCGCACAGCTCTCCTACGAGCAGTACTTC. It specifies CASSLAQLSYEQYF.

This chain links TRBV10-2 with TRBJ2-3; D is possibly TRBD1 (6 bases). The germline V gene encodes CDR1 WSHSY and CDR2 SAAADI. The V and J ends lost 6 bases and 10 bases respectively, with 14 bases between them. This CDR3 region has 12 residues. The DNA of the CDR3 is TGCGCCAGCAGCCCCGACAGGAGTCCGCAGTATTTT. Its protein is CASSPDRSPQYF.

The chain links TRBV28 to TRBJ2-7; D gene unclear. V lost 3 bases to trimming and J lost 6 bases, with 15 bases between them. Germline V lookup: CDR1 MDHEN, CDR2 SYDVKM. The CDR3 runs 14 residues. The CDR3 coding sequence is TGTGCCAGCAGTTTTCGGGCCTATAAGGTCGAGCAGTACTTC. Its protein product is CASSFRAYKVEQYF.

CDR3 in DNA: TGTGCCAGCAGCGGGGGAACCTACGAGCAGTACTTC. Amino acids: CASSGGTYEQYF. The J gene is TRBJ2-7, the V gene TRBV28; a weak D match, TRBD2 (6 bases). This CDR3 comprises 12 residues. CDR1 is MDHEN and CDR2 is SYDVKM in the germline V gene. V lost 6 bases to trimming and J lost 2 bases, with 8 bases between them.

The chain links TRBV5-1 to TRBJ1-1; no reliable D call. Per germline, CDR1 SGHRS and CDR2 YFSETQ. V lost 2 bases, J lost 6 bases, and 8 bases lay in between. This CDR3 spans 12 amino acids. Written as DNA, the CDR3 is TGCGCCAGCAGCTTATCCGAGGCTGAAGCTTTCTTT. This gives the protein CASSLSEAEAFF.

The V gene is TRBV7-2, the J gene TRBJ2-3, with D possibly being TRBD2 (6 bases). CDR3 length: 17 amino acids. V gave up 2 bases and J gave up 2 bases, with 17 bases separating them. Germline V lookup: CDR1 SGHTA, CDR2 FQGNSA. The DNA for the CDR3 is TGTGCCAGCAGCTTAAGGGCAGGCGCGGGGTACACAGATACGCAGTATTTT. It translates to CASSLRAGAGYTDTQYF. The full variable domain, completed using reference TRBV7-2 and TRBJ2-3, is GAGVSQSPSNKVTEKGKDVELRCDPISGHTALYWYRQSLGQGLEFLIYFQGNSAPDKSGLPSDRFSAERTGGSVSTLTIQRTQQEDSAVYLCASSLRAGAGYTDTQYFGPGTRLTVL.

The chain uses TRBV2 and TRBJ2-7, with D unclear. Trimming left V 3 bases short and J 3 bases short, with 9 bases between. The CDR3 is 13 residues long. Germline loops: CDR1 SNHLY, CDR2 FYNNEI. Here the CDR3 DNA reads TGTGCCAGCAGTGAGGGGTCAAGCTACGAGCAGTACTTC. This sequence encodes CASSEGSSYEQYF.

This clonotype has a single count. V is TRBV3-1 and J is TRBJ2-3; TRBD2 aligns across 7 bases. The V gene end was trimmed by 0 bases and the J gene end by 0 bases; junction bases not matched to a gene: 6. The germline gives CDR1 LGHDT, CDR2 YNNKEL (reference sequence). The CDR3 has 17 amino acids. CDR3 in DNA: TGTGCCAGCAGCCAAGATCCCCGACTAGCTAGCACAGATACGCAGTATTTT. This gives the protein CASSQDPRLASTDTQYF.

The chain uses TRBV9 and TRBJ1-6; 8 bases map to TRBD1. The germline V gene has CDR1 SGDLS and CDR2 YYNGEE. V shed 4 bases and J 10 bases; nucleotides not matched to a gene: 7. This CDR3 comprises 14 residues. CDR3 region: CASSMTGVLSPLHF. The DNA for the CDR3 is TGTGCCAGCAGCATGACAGGGGTCTTATCACCCCTCCACTTT.

This clonotype has more than one count but fewer than ten. The chain is built from TRBV29-1 and TRBJ2-7; 7 bases line up with TRBD1. V shed 2 bases and J 2 bases; nucleotides not matched to a gene: 0. The germline CDR1 and CDR2 sequences are SQVTM and ANQGSEA. This CDR3 comprises 12 residues. CDR3 sequence: CSVEQGAYEQYF. CDR3 nucleotides: TGCAGCGTTGAACAGGGGGCCTACGAGCAGTACTTC.